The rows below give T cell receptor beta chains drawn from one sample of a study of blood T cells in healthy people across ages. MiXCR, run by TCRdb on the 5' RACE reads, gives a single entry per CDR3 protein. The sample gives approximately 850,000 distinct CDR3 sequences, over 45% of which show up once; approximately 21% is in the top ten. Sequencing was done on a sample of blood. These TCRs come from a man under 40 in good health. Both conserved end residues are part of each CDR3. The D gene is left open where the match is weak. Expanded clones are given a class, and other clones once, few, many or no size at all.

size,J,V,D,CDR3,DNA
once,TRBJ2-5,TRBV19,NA,CASRATGRGQETQYF,TGTGCCAGTCGGGCGACAGGGAGGGGGCAAGAGACCCAGTACTTC
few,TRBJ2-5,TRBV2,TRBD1,CASGGTGGTQYF,TGTGCCAGCGGTGGGACAGGGGGGACCCAGTACTTC
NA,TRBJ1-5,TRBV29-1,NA,CSVVVGFNQPQHF,TGCAGCGTTGTGGTGGGATTCAATCAGCCCCAGCATTTT
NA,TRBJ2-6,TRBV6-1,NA,CASSEGGADSGANVLTF,TGTGCCAGCAGTGAAGGAGGGGCCGACTCTGGGGCCAACGTCCTGACTTTC
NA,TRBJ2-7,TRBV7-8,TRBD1,CAGSRTGGSYEQYF,TGTGCCGGCAGTCGGACAGGGGGTAGTTACGAGCAGTACTTC
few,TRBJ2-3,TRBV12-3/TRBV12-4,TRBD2,CASSPGTTATDTQYF,TGTGCCAGCAGCCCCGGGACTACCGCAACGGATACGCAGTATTTT
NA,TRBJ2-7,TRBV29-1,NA,CNVSPSLHEQYF,TGCAACGTTAGCCCTAGCCTCCACGAGCAGTACTTC
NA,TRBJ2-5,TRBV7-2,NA,CASSPSSLGGTQETQYF,TGTGCCAGCAGCCCTTCGTCACTAGGCGGGACCCAAGAGACCCAGTACTTC
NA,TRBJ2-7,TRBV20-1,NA,CSARGESYEQYF,TGCAGTGCTAGAGGTGAATCCTACGAGCAGTACTTC
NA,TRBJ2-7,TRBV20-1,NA,CSAPDGAGYEQYF,TGCAGTGCCCCGGACGGGGCCGGGTACGAGCAGTACTTC
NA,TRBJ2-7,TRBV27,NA,CASSLTGGFRGEQYF,TGTGCCAGCAGTTTAACGGGGGGATTCAGGGGCGAGCAGTACTTC
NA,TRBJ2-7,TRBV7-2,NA,CASSLLGSGSTKYEQYF,TGTGCCAGCAGCTTATTAGGTAGCGGCTCAACAAAATACGAGCAGTACTTC
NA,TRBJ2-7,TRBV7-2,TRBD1,CASSLERGQGSYEQYF,TGTGCCAGCAGCTTAGAGCGAGGACAGGGCTCCTACGAGCAGTACTTC
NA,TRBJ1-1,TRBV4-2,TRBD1,CASSHPDRGTQNTEAFF,TGTGCCAGCAGCCACCCCGACAGGGGAACCCAGAACACTGAAGCTTTCTTT
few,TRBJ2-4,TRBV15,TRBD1,CATGTGENIQYF,TGTGCCACCGGGACAGGGGAGAACATTCAGTACTTC
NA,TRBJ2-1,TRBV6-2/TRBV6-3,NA,CASSWGDYNEQFF,TGTGCCAGCAGCTGGGGGGACTACAATGAGCAGTTCTTC
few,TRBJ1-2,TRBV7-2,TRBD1,CASSLDPGQAYGYTF,TGTGCCAGCAGCTTAGATCCGGGACAGGCCTATGGCTACACCTTC
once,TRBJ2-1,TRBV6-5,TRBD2,CASSRPGLAGNEQFF,TGTGCCAGCAGTCGTCCTGGGCTAGCGGGCAATGAGCAGTTCTTC
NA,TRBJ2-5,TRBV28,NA,CASSLHRDAGTQYF,TGTGCCAGCAGTTTGCACCGGGACGCGGGGACCCAGTACTTC
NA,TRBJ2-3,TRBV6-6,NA,CASSYLQSDTQYF,TGTGCCAGCAGTTATCTTCAATCCGATACGCAGTATTTT
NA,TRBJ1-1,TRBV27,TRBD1,CASVRQGGTEAFF,TGTGCCAGCGTGAGACAGGGCGGCACTGAAGCTTTCTTT
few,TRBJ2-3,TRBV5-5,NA,CASSFPFQGRSTDTQYF,TGTGCCAGCAGCTTCCCGTTCCAGGGGCGAAGCACAGATACGCAGTATTTT
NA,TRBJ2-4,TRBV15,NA,CATSRDRARRQYF,TGTGCCACCAGCAGAGATCGGGCAAGGCGGCAGTACTTC
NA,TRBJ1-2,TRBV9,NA,CASSSAGGYTF,TGTGCCAGCAGCTCGGCGGGGGGCTACACCTTC
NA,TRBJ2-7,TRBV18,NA,CASSPNLIVYEQYF,TGTGCCAGCTCACCAAACCTTATAGTCTACGAGCAGTACTTC
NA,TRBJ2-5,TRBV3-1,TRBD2,CASSHGTSGREQYF,TGTGCCAGCAGCCACGGGACTAGCGGGAGGGAGCAGTACTTC
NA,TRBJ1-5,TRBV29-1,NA,CSPEPVDRSRQPQHF,TGCAGCCCAGAGCCCGTCGACAGGTCGCGTCAGCCCCAGCATTTT
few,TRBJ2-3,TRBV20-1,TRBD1,CSARGQVTDTQYF,TGCAGTGCTAGGGGACAGGTCACAGATACGCAGTATTTT
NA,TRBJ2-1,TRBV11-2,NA,CASSQRGYGGFYNEQFF,TGTGCCAGCAGCCAACGGGGTTACGGGGGATTTTACAATGAGCAGTTCTTC
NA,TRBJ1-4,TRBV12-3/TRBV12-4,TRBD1,CASSRRQGASNEKLFF,TGTGCCAGCAGTCGAAGACAGGGGGCTAGTAATGAAAAACTGTTTTTT
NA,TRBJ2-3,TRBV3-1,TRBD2,CASSQDSSGATTQYF,TGTGCCAGCAGCCAAGATTCGAGCGGGGCGACAACGCAGTATTTT
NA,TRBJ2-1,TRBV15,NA,CATSRDMAGLYNEQFF,TGTGCCACCAGCAGAGATATGGCGGGCTTATACAATGAGCAGTTCTTC
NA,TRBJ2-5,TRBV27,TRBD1,CASSPRGRETQYF,TGTGCCAGCAGTCCCAGGGGGCGCGAGACCCAGTACTTC
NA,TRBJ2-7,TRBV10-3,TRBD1,CATGDSPYEQYF,TGTGCCACCGGGGACAGTCCCTACGAGCAGTACTTC
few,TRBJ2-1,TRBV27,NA,CASNPGTSSYNEQFF,TGTGCCAGCAACCCGGGAACGAGCTCCTACAATGAGCAGTTCTTC
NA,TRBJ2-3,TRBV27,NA,CASSFGSDLFTDTQYF,TGTGCCAGCAGTTTCGGTAGCGACTTATTCACAGATACGCAGTATTTT
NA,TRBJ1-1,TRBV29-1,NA,CSVGVAKAFF,TGCAGCGTCGGGGTTGCCAAAGCTTTCTTT
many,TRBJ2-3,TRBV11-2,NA,CASSPQRADTQYF,TGTGCCAGCAGCCCCCAACGGGCAGATACGCAGTATTTT
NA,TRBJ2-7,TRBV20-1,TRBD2,CSVLAGGPTWSEQYF,TGCAGTGTCCTAGCGGGGGGGCCCACTTGGTCCGAGCAGTACTTC
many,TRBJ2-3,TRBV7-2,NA,CASSLVGGSTDTQYF,TGTGCCAGCAGCTTAGTCGGGGGAAGCACAGATACGCAGTATTTT
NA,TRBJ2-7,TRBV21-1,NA,CASSNRGETKRYEQYF,TGTGCCAGCAGCAATAGGGGGGAGACAAAACGCTACGAGCAGTACTTC
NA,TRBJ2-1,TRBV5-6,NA,CASSPVGSRSEQFF,TGTGCCAGCAGCCCCGTCGGGAGCCGAAGTGAGCAGTTCTTC